This record covers a single TCR beta chain. The data derive from a study of shared clonotypes between healthy human individuals. Across the study: The donor group consisted of a couple of women and three men, aged 18 to 49. The study used three CD4 naive, three CD4 memory, two CD8 naive and one CD8 memory plate per donor.

CDR3 length: 16 residues. From germline, CDR1 is ENHRY and CDR2 SYGVKD. The J segment lost 6 bases and the V segment lost 4 bases, leaving 9 bases of the junction unmatched. Measured with immunoSEQ multiplex PCR; TCRdb has only the in-frame clones, and not every one. Of roughly 2.1 million clones detected, 85% to 95% appear once; the ten largest clones hold 1.5% to 2%. Terminally differentiated effector memory CD45RA+ cells were excluded by CCR7 positive selection of CD45RO-negative cells. V is TRBV10-3 and J is TRBJ2-1; 10 positions match TRBD2. This receptor was taken from a man aged 18 to 30 in good health. Some clones in this sample may be carry-over from other donors' samples. The material sequenced was naive CD8+ T cells from PBMCs. The CDR3 here is CAISGPGTSAGNEQFF. CDR3 DNA sequence: TGTGCCATCAGTGGACCCGGGACTAGCGCAGGCAATGAGCAGTTCTTC.